This T cell receptor beta chain derives from a study of shared clonotypes between healthy human individuals. Broader study findings: It was anticipated that sequencing depth would influence how many clonotypes donors shared. Only blood was sampled, and tissue TCR repertoires likely differ from blood ones.

Profiling relied on immunoSEQ multiplex PCR, and the TCRdb table lists in-frame clones only, not all of them. The repertoire includes 600,000 to 750,000 clones, 72% of them detected once, and approximately 1.8% sits in the top ten. Trimming at V came to 5 bases and at J to 7 bases, leaving 6 bases not matched to a gene. Germline loops: CDR1 MDHEN, CDR2 SYDVKM. This CDR3 contains 14 residues. Remarks on this clone: Antigen unknown.

The source is a woman aged 25-40 years in good health. The chain links TRBV28 to TRBJ1-4; 8 nucleotides line up with TRBD1. Sample: memory CD4+ T cells sorted from blood. Stated subset: CD45RA-negative fraction. CDR3 loop: CASSRQGWSEKLFF. CDR3 bases: TGTGCCAGCAGTCGACAGGGGTGGAGTGAAAAACTGTTTTTT. The full variable domain, its missing parts supplied by reference TRBV28 and TRBJ1-4, is DVKVTQSSRYLVKRTGEKVFLECVQDMDHENMFWYRQDPGLGLRLIYFSYDVKMKEKGDIPEGYSVSREKKERFSLILESASTNQTSMYLCASSRQGWSEKLFFGSGTQLSVL.